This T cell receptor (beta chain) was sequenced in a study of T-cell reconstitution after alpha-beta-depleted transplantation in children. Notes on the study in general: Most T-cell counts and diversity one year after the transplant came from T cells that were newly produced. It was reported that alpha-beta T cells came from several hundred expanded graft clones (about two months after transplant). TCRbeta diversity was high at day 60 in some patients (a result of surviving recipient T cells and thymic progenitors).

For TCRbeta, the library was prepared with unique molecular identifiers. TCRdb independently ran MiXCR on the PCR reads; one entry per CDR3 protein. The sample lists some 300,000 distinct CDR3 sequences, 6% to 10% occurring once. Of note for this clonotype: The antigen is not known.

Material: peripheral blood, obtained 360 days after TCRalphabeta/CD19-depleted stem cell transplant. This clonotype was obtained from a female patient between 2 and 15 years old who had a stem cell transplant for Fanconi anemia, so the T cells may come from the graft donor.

CDR3 nucleotide sequence: TGTGCCAGCCGGACAGGAACGAATGAAAAACTGTTTTTT. Translating gives CASRTGTNEKLFF. The gene calls are TRBV19 and TRBJ1-4; TRBD1 aligns across 7 bases. There are 13 residues in the CDR3. Germline V gene sequence: CDR1 LNHDA, CDR2 SQIVND (reference sequence). V lost 9 bases, J lost 5 bases, and 6 bases stayed unmatched.